Listed here are 30 T cell receptor beta chains from one sample, sequenced in a study of blood T cell repertoires in COVID-19. Measured with immunoSEQ multiplex PCR; TCRdb has only the in-frame clones, and not every one. The data show 70,000 to 85,000 clones, 65% to 85% seen once. The material sequenced was peripheral blood. Source of these receptors: an elderly man with active or convalescent COVID-19.

The chain has TRBV6-6 and TRBJ2-7; D gene ambiguous. CDR3 size: 13 residues. Germline CDR1 is MNHNY and CDR2 is SVGAGI (reference sequence). Trimming took 8 bases from V and 3 from J, leaving 14 bases between them. The CDR3 coding sequence is TGTGCCAGCGGCACATTAACCCTCTACGAGCAGTACTTC. Its protein is CASGTLTLYEQYF.

This chain connects TRBV19 to TRBJ2-1; 7 positions agree with TRBD1. The J segment lost 9 bases and the V segment lost 4 bases, leaving 6 bases of the junction unmatched. Germline assignment: CDR1 LNHDA and CDR2 SQIVND (reference sequence). The CDR3 runs 13 residues. DNA of the CDR3: TGTGCCAGTAGTACCTACAACAGGGGTGAGCAGTTCTTC. This gives the protein CASSTYNRGEQFF.

This chain uses TRBV5-1 with TRBJ2-3; TRBD2 matches 7 bases. V was pared by 4 bases and J by 1 base, with 12 bases of the junction left unmatched. Germline V gene lookup returns CDR1 SGHRS and CDR2 YFSETQ. The CDR3 totals 17 residues. The CDR3 here is CASSPTRESGGTDTQYF. Here the CDR3 DNA reads TGCGCCAGCAGCCCAACGAGGGAGAGCGGGGGCACAGATACGCAGTATTTT.

As DNA, the CDR3 is TGTGCCAGCAGCGGGTTCAGTAGCGGGATTACCTACGAGCAGTACTTC. Its protein product is CASSGFSSGITYEQYF. The chain links TRBV7-9 to TRBJ2-7; 8 bases are shared with TRBD2. This CDR3 comprises 16 residues. The ends lost 5 bases at V and 2 bases at J; junction bases unmatched: 11. Germline values: CDR1 SEHNR, CDR2 FQNEAQ (reference sequence).

The chain couples TRBV28 to TRBJ1-2; possibly TRBD1 for D (6 bases). With 6 bases removed from V and 7 bases from J, the gap between germline ends came to 15 bases. Germline V gives CDR1 MDHEN, CDR2 SYDVKM. The CDR3 sequence is 13 residues long. The CDR3 DNA sequence: TGTGCCAGCAGAAAACAGGGCATCTCTGGCTACACCTTC. Amino acid sequence: CASRKQGISGYTF.

This chain links TRBV6-5 with TRBJ2-7; D possibly corresponds to TRBD1 (6 bases). Germline V gives CDR1 MNHEY, CDR2 SVGAGI. The CDR3 length is 14 residues. Trimming took off 5 bases at V and 7 bases at J, with 18 bases between the two ends. The chain's CDR3 is CASSPILSGHEQYF. In nucleotides, the CDR3 is TGTGCCAGCAGTCCTATTCTATCGGGACATGAGCAGTACTTC.

This clone was found once. The chain couples TRBV2 to TRBJ1-4, with unresolved D. Germline values: CDR1 SNHLY, CDR2 FYNNEI. V lost 0 bases to trimming and J lost 7 bases, with 12 bases between them. The CDR3 extends over 15 amino acids. CDR3 bases: TGTGCCAGCAGTGAAGCATTGCGGGGTGGTGAAAAACTGTTTTTT. It translates to CASSEALRGGEKLFF.

The chain has TRBV7-6 and TRBJ2-7, with 9 bases aligning to TRBD2. Germline V gives CDR1 SGHVS, CDR2 FNYEAQ. The CDR3 has 15 amino acids. J was trimmed by 3 bases and V by 4 bases; bases with no gene match: 7. The CDR3 DNA is TGTGCCAGCAGCTACAAGCGGGAGGACTTCTACGAGCAGTACTTC. It specifies CASSYKREDFYEQYF.

The V gene is TRBV19, the J gene TRBJ2-3; D is undetermined. The CDR3 spans 14 residues. V lost 5 bases, J lost 3 bases, and 12 bases lay in between. Germline lookup yields CDR1 LNHDA and CDR2 SQIVND (reference sequence). Here the CDR3 reads CASSPLGYTDTQYF. In DNA form, the CDR3 reads TGTGCCAGTAGTCCCCTCGGTTATACAGATACGCAGTATTTT.

This chain uses TRBV7-9 with TRBJ2-1; TRBD2 is a possible D gene (6 bases). V was clipped by 8 bases and J by 7 bases, with 21 bases between them. This CDR3 contains 15 residues. Germline CDR1 is SEHNR and CDR2 is FQNEAQ (reference sequence). Here the CDR3 reads CASEYTGERKNEQFF. In nucleotides, the CDR3 is TGTGCCAGCGAGTATACGGGAGAAAGGAAAAATGAGCAGTTCTTC. Complete variable domain (other parts from reference TRBV7-9 and TRBJ2-1): DTGVSQNPRHKITKRGQNVTFRCDPISEHNRLYWYRQTLGQGPEFLTYFQNEAQLEKSRLLSDRFSAERPKGSFSTLEIQRTEQGDSAMYLCASEYTGERKNEQFFGPGTRLTVL.

The chain couples TRBV5-8 to TRBJ2-5, with 7 bases aligning to TRBD1. The V gene end was trimmed by 0 bases and the J gene end by 4 bases; junction bases not matched to a gene: 0. This CDR3 comprises 13 residues. Per the germline V gene, CDR1 is SGHTS and CDR2 is YDEGEE. CDR3 amino acids: CASSLDRGETQYF. The CDR3 bases are TGTGCCAGCAGCTTGGACAGGGGAGAGACCCAGTACTTC.

The CDR3 protein is CASSLGRGLGYGYTF. Here the CDR3 DNA reads TGTGCCAGCAGCTTAGGCAGGGGGCTCGGCTATGGCTACACCTTC. This chain connects TRBV7-2 to TRBJ1-2; the match to TRBD1 covers 8 bases. In germline, CDR1 is SGHTA, CDR2 FQGNSA. V was clipped by 1 base and J by 4 bases; unmatched bases: 5. The CDR3 contains 15 residues. Together with reference TRBV7-2 and TRBJ1-2, the CDR3 gives the full variable domain: GAGVSQSPSNKVTEKGKDVELRCDPISGHTALYWYRQSLGQGLEFLIYFQGNSAPDKSGLPSDRFSAERTGGSVSTLTIQRTQQEDSAVYLCASSLGRGLGYGYTFGSGTRLTVV.

This chain connects TRBV21-1 to TRBJ2-5; the table's D call, TRBD1, was not checked against the DNA. TRBV21-1 is a known pseudogene. The CDR3 contains 14 residues. The CDR3 is CASSSYRGGETQYF. The CDR3, as DNA: TGTGCCAGCAGCTCATACAGGGGCGGGGAGACCCAGTACTTC.

This chain uses TRBV4-1 with TRBJ2-7, with a possible D match to TRBD2 (6 bases). The length of the CDR3 is 15 residues. V was cut by 5 bases and J by 0 bases, with 14 bases left in between. The V gene's germline CDR1 is MGHRA and CDR2 YSYEKL. CDR3 coding DNA: TGCGCCAGCAGCATCGGGACTTCTAGCTCCTACGAGCAGTACTTC. Amino acid sequence: CASSIGTSSSYEQYF.

This clone was recorded a few times. The gene calls are TRBV28 and TRBJ1-3; no definite D call. V gave up 8 bases and J gave up 0 bases, with 8 bases separating them. The germline V gene encodes CDR1 MDHEN and CDR2 SYDVKM. CDR3 length equals 13 residues. The chain's CDR3 is CASLGPSGNTIYF. In DNA form, the CDR3 reads TGTGCCAGCCTTGGGCCCTCTGGAAACACCATATATTTT.

The rearrangement links TRBV19 to TRBJ2-3; 10 nucleotides agree with TRBD1. V shed 5 bases, J shed 3 bases, and the junction held 8 bases outside the gene matches. This CDR3 region has 16 residues. From germline, CDR1 is LNHDA and CDR2 SQIVND (reference sequence). The CDR3 nucleotides read TGTGCCAGTAGTTCAAGGGGGACAGGGGCAACAGATACGCAGTATTTT. It specifies CASSSRGTGATDTQYF.

The rearrangement links TRBV5-1 to TRBJ1-6; 7 nucleotides line up with TRBD1. Germline V gene lookup returns CDR1 SGHRS and CDR2 YFSETQ. With 4 bases clipped from V and 0 bases from J, the junction kept 16 bases outside the gene matches. This CDR3 region has 20 residues. In DNA, the CDR3 is TGCGCCAGCAGCCTCTCCGGACAGGCGACACCAAGCTCCTATAATTCACCCCTCCACTTT. Residues: CASSLSGQATPSSYNSPLHF.

The sample holds one count of this clone. The chain is built from TRBV5-1 and TRBJ1-4; 9 nucleotides align to TRBD1. Germline CDR1 and CDR2: SGHRS and YFSETQ. The trim removed 0 bases at V and 0 bases at J, leaving 6 bases unmatched. The CDR3 sequence is 18 residues long. The CDR3 region is CASSLESRQGATNEKLFF. The CDR3 DNA reads as TGCGCCAGCAGCTTGGAGTCCCGACAGGGGGCAACTAATGAAAAACTGTTTTTT.

The CDR3 protein is CASSPKQPDTQYF. CDR3 sequence (DNA): TGTGCCAGCTCACCTAAACAACCAGATACGCAGTATTTT. V and J are TRBV18 and TRBJ2-3; D not certain. Germline V gives CDR1 KGHSH, CDR2 LQKENI. Between the trimmed V and J ends, which lost 3 bases and 4 bases, there was a span of 8 bases. The CDR3 contains 13 residues. The full variable domain, rest sourced from reference TRBV18 and TRBJ2-3, is NAGVMQNPRHLVRRRGQEARLRCSPMKGHSHVYWYRQLPEEGLKFMVYLQKENIIDESGMPKERFSAEFPKEGPSILRIQQVVRGDSAAYFCASSPKQPDTQYFGPGTRLTVL.

This chain connects TRBV28 to TRBJ1-2; no firm D call. The length of the CDR3 is 13 residues. Trimming removed 5 bases from V and 13 bases from J, with 20 bases in between. Germline-derived CDR1 and CDR2 are MDHEN and SYDVKM. CDR3 coding DNA: TGTGCCAGCAGTCCTCCCCCGGAGTTTCCCCGCACCTTC. Amino acids: CASSPPPEFPRTF.

This clone is a singleton in its sample. The chain combines TRBV4-2 with TRBJ2-3; possible D gene TRBD1, 5 bases. CDR1 and CDR2 from the germline V gene are LGHNA and YNFKEQ. The CDR3 runs 17 residues. Trimming took off 5 bases at V and 0 bases at J, with 18 bases between the two ends. The CDR3 sequence is CASSSTQGPISTDTQYF. CDR3 DNA: TGTGCCAGCAGCAGCACGCAGGGCCCCATCAGCACAGATACGCAGTATTTT.

The chain uses TRBV10-3 and TRBJ2-5; D gene unclear. V lost 5 bases and J lost 5, with 12 bases in between. There are 13 residues in the CDR3. Germline CDR1 ENHRY, CDR2 SYGVKD. CDR3 protein: CAISSQLRETQYF. The CDR3 DNA sequence: TGTGCCATCAGTTCACAGTTAAGGGAGACCCAGTACTTC.

V is TRBV29-1 and J is TRBJ2-7; TRBD1 matches 8 bases. Germline V gene sequence: CDR1 SQVTM, CDR2 ANQGSEA. Germline trimming cut 6 bases from V and 2 bases from J; bases unmatched to any gene: 6. This CDR3 contains 13 residues. This CDR3 is CSVRQGKPYEQYF. CDR3 DNA: TGCAGCGTCCGACAGGGGAAGCCCTACGAGCAGTACTTC.

The rearrangement joins TRBV2 to TRBJ1-1, with D tentatively TRBD1 (6 bases). CDR3 size: 14 residues. Trimming cost V 4 bases and J 0 bases, with 9 bases left between them. Germline loops: CDR1 SNHLY, CDR2 FYNNEI. The DNA of the CDR3 is TGTGCCAGCAGTGTTGCAGGGGTGAACACTGAAGCTTTCTTT. It yields the protein CASSVAGVNTEAFF.

CDR3 residues: CATSPSGGTEAFF. CDR3 coding DNA: TGTGCCACCTCCCCGAGTGGCGGCACTGAAGCTTTCTTT. The V gene is TRBV24-1, the J gene TRBJ1-1, with no clear D. V gave up 9 bases and J gave up 4 bases, with 14 bases separating them. From germline, CDR1 is KGHDR and CDR2 SFDVKD. The CDR3 length is 13 residues.

The rearrangement links TRBV7-9 to TRBJ1-6; tentative D call: TRBD1 (6 bases). The germline V gene encodes CDR1 SEHNR and CDR2 FQNEAQ (reference sequence). Trimming removed 6 bases at V and 14 bases at J, with 17 bases between. The CDR3 sequence is 13 residues long. The CDR3, as DNA: TGTGCCAGCAGTATCCAAGGGGGGGTAGCCCTCCACTTT. It is translated as CASSIQGGVALHF.

This sequence joins TRBV29-1 and TRBJ2-5; D not resolved. V lost 4 bases and J lost 1, with 4 bases in between. The CDR3 is 11 residues long. Germline CDR1 reads SQVTM; CDR2 reads ANQGSEA. CDR3: CSVGVQETQYF. The CDR3 DNA sequence: TGCAGCGTTGGAGTCCAAGAGACCCAGTACTTC.

This clone was picked up one time. The rearrangement links TRBV6-5 to TRBJ1-6; 9 positions match TRBD1. Germline V gene sequence: CDR1 MNHEY, CDR2 SVGAGI. The CDR3 consists of 14 residues. The V gene end was trimmed by 7 bases and the J gene end by 10 bases; junction bases not matched to a gene: 8. The CDR3 bases are TGTGCCAGCACCGTAGACAGGGGGATATCACCCCTCCACTTT. Translated, it gives CASTVDRGISPLHF.

The J gene is TRBJ1-5, the V gene TRBV30, with 8 bases lining up with TRBD1. CDR3 length equals 13 residues. Losses at the gene ends were 2 bases for V and 6 bases for J; bases not matched to a gene: 3. CDR1 GTSNPN and CDR2 SVGIG come from the germline V gene (reference sequence). CDR3 nucleotides: TGTGCCTGGAGTTCAGGGGGCCCTCAGCCCCAGCATTTT. Translation gives CAWSSGGPQPQHF.

J is TRBJ1-2 and V is TRBV19, with 7 bases that match TRBD1. The CDR3 is 15 amino acids. Losses at the gene ends were 7 bases for V and 4 bases for J; bases not matched to a gene: 12. CDR1 is LNHDA and CDR2 is SQIVND in the germline V gene (reference sequence). CDR3: CASILSDRRIYGYTF. In nucleotides, the CDR3 is TGTGCCAGTATTCTATCGGACAGGCGTATCTATGGCTACACCTTC.